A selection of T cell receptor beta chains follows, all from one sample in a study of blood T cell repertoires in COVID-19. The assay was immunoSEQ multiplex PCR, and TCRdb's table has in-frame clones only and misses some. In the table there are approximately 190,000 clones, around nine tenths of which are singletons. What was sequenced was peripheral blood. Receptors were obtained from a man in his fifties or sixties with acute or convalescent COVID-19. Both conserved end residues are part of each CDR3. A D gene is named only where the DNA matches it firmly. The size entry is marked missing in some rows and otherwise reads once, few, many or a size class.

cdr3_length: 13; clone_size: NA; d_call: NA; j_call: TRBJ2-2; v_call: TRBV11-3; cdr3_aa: CASSLKRTGELFF; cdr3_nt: TGTGCCAGCAGCCTCAAGAGGACCGGGGAGCTGTTTTTT
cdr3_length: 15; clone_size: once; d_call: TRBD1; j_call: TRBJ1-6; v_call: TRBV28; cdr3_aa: CASSFLDRVGSPLHF; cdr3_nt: TGTGCCAGCAGTTTTCTGGACAGGGTGGGTTCACCCCTCCACTTT
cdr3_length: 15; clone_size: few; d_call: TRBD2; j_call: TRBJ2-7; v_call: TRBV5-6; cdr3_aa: CASSPLAGGSYEQYF; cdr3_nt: TGTGCCAGCAGCCCCCTAGCGGGAGGATCCTACGAGCAGTACTTC
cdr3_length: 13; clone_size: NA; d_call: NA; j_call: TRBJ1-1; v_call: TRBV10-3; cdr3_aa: CAISRTENTEAFF; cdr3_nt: TGTGCCATCAGCCGGACAGAGAACACTGAAGCTTTCTTT
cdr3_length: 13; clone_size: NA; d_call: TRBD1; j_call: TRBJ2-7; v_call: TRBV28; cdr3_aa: CASTGTGFYEQYF; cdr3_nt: TGTGCCAGCACCGGGACAGGGTTCTACGAGCAGTACTTC
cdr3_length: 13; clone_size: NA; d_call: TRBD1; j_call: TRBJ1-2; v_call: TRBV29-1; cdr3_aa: CSVRTGLNYGYTF; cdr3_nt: TGCAGCGTTCGGACAGGGTTAAACTATGGCTACACCTTC
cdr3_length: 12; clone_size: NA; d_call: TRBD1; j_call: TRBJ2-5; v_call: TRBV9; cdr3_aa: CASSVPGTGIHF; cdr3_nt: TGTGCCAGCAGCGTACCCGGGACAGGTATCCACTTC
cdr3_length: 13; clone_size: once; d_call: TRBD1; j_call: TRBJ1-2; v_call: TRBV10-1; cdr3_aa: CASGFPGGYGYTF; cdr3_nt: TGCGCCAGCGGATTCCCAGGGGGCTATGGCTACACCTTC
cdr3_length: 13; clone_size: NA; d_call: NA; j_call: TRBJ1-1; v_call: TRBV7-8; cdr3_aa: CASRQPRGTEAFF; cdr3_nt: TGTGCCAGCAGACAACCCCGCGGCACTGAAGCTTTCTTT
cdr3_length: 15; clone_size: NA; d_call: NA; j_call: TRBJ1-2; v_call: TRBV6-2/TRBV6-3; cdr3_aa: CASSSPGDVFYGYTF; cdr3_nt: TGTGCCAGCAGTTCCCCAGGGGACGTATTCTATGGCTACACCTTC
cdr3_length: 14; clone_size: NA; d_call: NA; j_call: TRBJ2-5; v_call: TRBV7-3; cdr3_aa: CASSFGDTQETQYF; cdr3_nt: TGTGCCAGCAGCTTCGGGGACACCCAAGAGACCCAGTACTTC
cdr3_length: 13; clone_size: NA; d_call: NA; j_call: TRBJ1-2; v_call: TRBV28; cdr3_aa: CASFTRGNYGYTF; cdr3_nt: TGTGCCAGCTTTACCAGGGGTAACTATGGCTACACCTTC
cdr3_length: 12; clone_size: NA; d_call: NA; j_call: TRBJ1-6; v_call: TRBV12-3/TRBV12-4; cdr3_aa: CASSLQGSPLHF; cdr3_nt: TGTGCCAGCAGTTTACAGGGTTCACCCCTCCACTTT
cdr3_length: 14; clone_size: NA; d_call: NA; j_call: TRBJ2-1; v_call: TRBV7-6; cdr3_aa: CASSPDWQNNEQFF; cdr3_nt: TGTGCCAGCAGCCCAGACTGGCAGAACAATGAGCAGTTCTTC
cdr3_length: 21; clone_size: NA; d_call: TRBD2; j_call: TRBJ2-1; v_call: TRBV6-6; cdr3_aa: CASSLFRGLAGGDTSYNEQFF; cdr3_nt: TGTGCCAGCAGTCTCTTCCGGGGACTAGCGGGAGGGGATACGTCCTACAATGAGCAGTTCTTC
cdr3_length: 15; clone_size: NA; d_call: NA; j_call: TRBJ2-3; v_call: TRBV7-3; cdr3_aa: CASSLNARRGDTQYF; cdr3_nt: TGTGCCAGCAGCTTAAACGCTCGTCGAGGAGATACGCAGTATTTT
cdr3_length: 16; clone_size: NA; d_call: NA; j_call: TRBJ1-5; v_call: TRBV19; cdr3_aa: CASSVLVRDFNQPQHF; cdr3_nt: TGTGCCAGTAGCGTCCTCGTTCGGGACTTCAATCAGCCCCAGCATTTT
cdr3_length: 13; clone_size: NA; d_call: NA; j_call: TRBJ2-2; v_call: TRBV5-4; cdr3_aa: CASSLVGTGELFF; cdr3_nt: TGTGCCAGCAGCTTGGTCGGGACCGGGGAGCTGTTTTTT
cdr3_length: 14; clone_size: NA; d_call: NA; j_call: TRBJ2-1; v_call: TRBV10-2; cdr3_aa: CASRATNSYNEQFF; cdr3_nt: TGCGCCAGCAGAGCGACTAACTCCTACAATGAGCAGTTCTTC
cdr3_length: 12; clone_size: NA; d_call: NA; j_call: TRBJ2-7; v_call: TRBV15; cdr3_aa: CATSRADTEQYF; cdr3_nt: TGTGCCACCAGCAGAGCGGACACGGAGCAGTACTTC
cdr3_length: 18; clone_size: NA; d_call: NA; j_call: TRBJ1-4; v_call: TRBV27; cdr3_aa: CASSPAQGRATTNEKLFF; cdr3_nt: TGTGCCAGCAGTCCAGCCCAGGGGCGGGCTACGACTAATGAAAAACTGTTTTTT
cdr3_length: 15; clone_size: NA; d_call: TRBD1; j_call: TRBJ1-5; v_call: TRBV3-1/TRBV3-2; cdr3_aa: CASSQEGSGGQPQHF; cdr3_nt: TGTGCCAGCAGCCAAGAAGGGTCAGGGGGTCAGCCCCAGCATTTT
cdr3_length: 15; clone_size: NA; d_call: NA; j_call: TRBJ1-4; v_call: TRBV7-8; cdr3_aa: CASSGAGTRAEKLFF; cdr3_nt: TGTGCCAGCAGCGGAGCCGGGACAAGGGCTGAAAAACTGTTTTTT
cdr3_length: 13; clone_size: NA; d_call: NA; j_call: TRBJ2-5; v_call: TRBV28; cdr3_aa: CASSPLVGGTQYF; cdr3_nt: TGTGCCAGCAGTCCCCTGGTCGGGGGGACCCAGTACTTC
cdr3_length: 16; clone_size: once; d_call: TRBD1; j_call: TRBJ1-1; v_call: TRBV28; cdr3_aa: CASSSPGQAPNTEAFF; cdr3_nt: TGTGCCAGCAGCTCGCCGGGACAGGCCCCGAACACTGAAGCTTTCTTT
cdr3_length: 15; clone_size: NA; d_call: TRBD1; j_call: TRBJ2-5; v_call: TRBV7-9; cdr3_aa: CASSPPGQGEESQYF; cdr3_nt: TGTGCCAGCAGCCCTCCGGGACAGGGTGAAGAGAGCCAGTACTTC
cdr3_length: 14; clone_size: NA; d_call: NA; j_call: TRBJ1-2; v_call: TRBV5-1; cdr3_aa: CASSLGTDPCGYTF; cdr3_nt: TGCGCCAGCAGCTTGGGGACAGACCCCTGTGGCTACACCTTC
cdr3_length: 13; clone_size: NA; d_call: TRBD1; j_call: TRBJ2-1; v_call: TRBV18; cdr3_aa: CASSPGRGNEQFF; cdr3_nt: TGTGCCAGCTCACCGGGCAGGGGGAATGAGCAGTTCTTC
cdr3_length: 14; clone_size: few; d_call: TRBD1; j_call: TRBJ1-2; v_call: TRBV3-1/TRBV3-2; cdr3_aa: CASSQRDRNYGYTF; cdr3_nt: TGTGCCAGCAGCCAGCGGGACAGAAACTATGGCTACACCTTC
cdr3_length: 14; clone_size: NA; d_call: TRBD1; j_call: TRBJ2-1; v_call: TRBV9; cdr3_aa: CASSPGQVDNEQFF; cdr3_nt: TGTGCCAGCTCCCCGGGACAGGTAGACAATGAGCAGTTCTTC
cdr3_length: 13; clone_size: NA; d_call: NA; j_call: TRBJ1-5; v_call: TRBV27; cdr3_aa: CASSSTFNQPQHF; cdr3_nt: TGTGCCAGCAGTAGCACCTTCAATCAGCCCCAGCATTTT
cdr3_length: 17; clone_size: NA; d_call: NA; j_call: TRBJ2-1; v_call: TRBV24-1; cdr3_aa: CATSDRPGTRGVHEQFF; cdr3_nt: TGTGCCACCAGTGACCGCCCCGGGACAAGAGGGGTTCATGAGCAGTTCTTC
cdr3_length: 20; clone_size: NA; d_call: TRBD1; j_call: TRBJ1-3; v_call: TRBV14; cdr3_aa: CASSRSWRDSPADSGNTIYF; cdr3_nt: TGTGCCAGCAGCCGAAGTTGGCGGGACAGTCCTGCCGACTCTGGAAACACCATATATTTT
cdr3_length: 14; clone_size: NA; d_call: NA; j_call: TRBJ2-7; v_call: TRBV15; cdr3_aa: CATSRDHRAYEQYF; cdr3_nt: TGTGCCACCAGCAGAGATCACAGAGCCTACGAGCAGTACTTC
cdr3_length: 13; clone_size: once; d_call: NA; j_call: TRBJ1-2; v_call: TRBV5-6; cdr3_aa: CASTERGSYGYTF; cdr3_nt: TGTGCCAGCACCGAGAGGGGGTCTTATGGCTACACCTTC
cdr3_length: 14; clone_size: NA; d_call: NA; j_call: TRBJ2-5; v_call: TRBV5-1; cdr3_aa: CASSLGEHGETQYF; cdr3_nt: TGCGCCAGCAGCTTGGGGGAGCATGGAGAGACCCAGTACTTC
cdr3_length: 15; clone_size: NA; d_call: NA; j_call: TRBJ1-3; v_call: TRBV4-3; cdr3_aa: CASSQDLRTGNTIYF; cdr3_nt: TGCGCCAGCAGCCAAGATCTGAGAACTGGAAACACCATATATTTT
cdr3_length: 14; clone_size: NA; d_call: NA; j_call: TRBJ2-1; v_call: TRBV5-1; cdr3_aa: CASSLVADYNEQFF; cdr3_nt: TGCGCCAGCAGCTTGGTGGCCGATTACAATGAGCAGTTCTTC
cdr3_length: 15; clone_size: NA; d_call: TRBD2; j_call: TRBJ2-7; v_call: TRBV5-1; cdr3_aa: CASSLEVGGSYEQYF; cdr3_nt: TGCGCCAGCAGCTTGGAGGTTGGCGGGAGCTACGAGCAGTACTTC
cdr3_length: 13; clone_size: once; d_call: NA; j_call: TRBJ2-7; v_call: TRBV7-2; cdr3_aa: CASSIGGSYEQYF; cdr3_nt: TGTGCCAGCAGTATAGGAGGGTCCTACGAGCAGTACTTC
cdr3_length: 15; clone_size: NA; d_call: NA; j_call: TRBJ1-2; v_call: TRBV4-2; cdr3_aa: CASSQDGSGLYGYTF; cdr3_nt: TGTGCCAGCAGCCAAGATGGGTCAGGTCTTTATGGCTACACCTTC
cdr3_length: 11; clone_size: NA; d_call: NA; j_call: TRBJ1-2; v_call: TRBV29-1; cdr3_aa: CSVLDSYGYTF; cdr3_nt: TGCAGCGTCTTGGACAGCTATGGCTACACCTTC
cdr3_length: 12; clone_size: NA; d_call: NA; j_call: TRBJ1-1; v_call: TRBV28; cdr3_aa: CASGAGYTEAFF; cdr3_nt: TGTGCCAGCGGTGCGGGGTACACTGAAGCTTTCTTT
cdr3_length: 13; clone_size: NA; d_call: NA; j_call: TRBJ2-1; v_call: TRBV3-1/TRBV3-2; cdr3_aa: CASSQSSPNEQFF; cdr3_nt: TGTGCCAGCAGCCAGTCTAGTCCCAATGAGCAGTTCTTC